This T cell receptor beta chain came from a study of cytomegalovirus exposure and HLA in healthy donors. 13 Jbeta primers and 60 Vbeta primers were used for the PCR. Generated by immunoSEQ multiplex PCR, the TCRdb table keeps only in-frame clones and is missing some. The sample shows about 120,000 clones, around 74% of them seen only once. Material: PBMCs. The TCR originated in a man aged 60 to 75 in good health and CMV-seropositive.

The DNA for the CDR3 is TGTGCCAGCAGCCTTACTAGCGGGGGGGCCATACAGACAGATACGCAGTATTTT. Translation gives CASSLTSGGAIQTDTQYF. The V call is TRBV9, the J call TRBJ2-3; 13 bases fit TRBD2. CDR3 size: 18 residues. V gave up 4 bases and J gave up 3 bases; unmatched junction bases: 11. Germline V gives CDR1 SGDLS, CDR2 YYNGEE.